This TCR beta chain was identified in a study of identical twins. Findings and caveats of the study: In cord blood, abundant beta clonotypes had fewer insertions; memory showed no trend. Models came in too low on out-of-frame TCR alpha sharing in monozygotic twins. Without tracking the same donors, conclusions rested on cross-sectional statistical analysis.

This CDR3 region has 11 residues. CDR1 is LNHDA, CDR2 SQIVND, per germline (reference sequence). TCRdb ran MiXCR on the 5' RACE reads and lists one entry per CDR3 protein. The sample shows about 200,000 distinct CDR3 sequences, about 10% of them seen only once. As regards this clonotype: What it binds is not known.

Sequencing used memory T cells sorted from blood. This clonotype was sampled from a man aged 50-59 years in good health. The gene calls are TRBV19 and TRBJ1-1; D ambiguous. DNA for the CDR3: TGTGGGTCGGGGAATAGGGCTGAAGCTTTCTTT. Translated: CGSGNRAEAFF.